Below, 32 T cell receptor beta chains from the same sample are listed, as sequenced in a study of cytomegalovirus exposure and HLA in healthy donors. PCR involved 60 Vbeta and 13 Jbeta primers. Clones were read by immunoSEQ multiplex PCR, and TCRdb kept only the in-frame ones, dropping some. The profile shows about 120,000 clones, over 60% of them singletons. Sequencing input: PBMCs. Receptors originate from a man aged 18 to 30 in good health and CMV-seropositive.

V usage is TRBV4-2 and J usage is TRBJ1-1; maybe TRBD1 (5 bases). Trimming stripped 1 base from V and 0 bases from J, with 12 bases between. This CDR3 contains 16 residues. Per germline, CDR1 LGHNA and CDR2 YNFKEQ. The CDR3 loop is CASSQGGGGMNTEAFF. CDR3 sequence (DNA): TGTGCCAGCAGCCAAGGGGGTGGGGGGATGAACACTGAAGCTTTCTTT.

This clone was seen a handful of times. This sequence joins TRBV6-5 and TRBJ1-4; D gene unclear. The CDR3 is made up of 15 amino acids. Germline values: CDR1 MNHEY, CDR2 SVGAGI. Trimming shortened V by 6 bases and J by 0 bases, and 11 bases separated the two germline ends. CDR3 loop: CASRLSGATNEKLFF. The CDR3 coding sequence is TGTGCCAGCAGGCTTAGCGGTGCAACTAATGAAAAACTGTTTTTT.

The CDR3 DNA reads TGTGCCACCCGACTGGGGGCGAACACTGAAGCTTTCTTT. Translating gives CATRLGANTEAFF. The chain joins TRBV19 to TRBJ1-1; a weak D match, TRBD1 (6 bases). The CDR3 loop spans 13 amino acids. The germline CDR1 and CDR2 sequences are LNHDA and SQIVND (reference sequence). The V end was cut by 10 bases, the J end by 1 base, with 13 bases between.

The rearrangement uses TRBV19 and TRBJ1-2, with 8 bases aligning to TRBD1. The trim removed 8 bases at V and 5 bases at J, leaving 16 bases unmatched. The CDR3 runs to 16 residues. Germline V gene data show CDR1 as LNHDA and CDR2 as SQIVND (reference sequence). The CDR3 bases are TGTGCCAGTTATCAGGGGGCGAGAGGAAATGGGTATGGCTACACCTTC. It translates to CASYQGARGNGYGYTF.

The CDR3 bases are TGCGCCAGCAGCTTGGAGAACAGCCCTGGGACTAATGAAAAACTGTTTTTT. Protein product: CASSLENSPGTNEKLFF. The chain combines TRBV5-1 with TRBJ1-4; no reliable D call. This CDR3 has 17 amino acids. Trimming took 0 bases from V and 2 from J, leaving 14 bases between them. The germline V gene encodes CDR1 SGHRS and CDR2 YFSETQ.

CDR3: CAWSGDRGMLDIQYF. The CDR3 region has the DNA TGTGCCTGGAGTGGGGACAGGGGGATGTTGGACATTCAGTACTTC. The chain is built from TRBV30 and TRBJ2-4; 11 bases are shared with TRBD1. CDR3 size: 15 residues. V was clipped by 1 base and J by 8 bases; unmatched bases: 7. Germline loops: CDR1 GTSNPN, CDR2 SVGIG (reference sequence).

Comment on this clone: This sample includes further DNA sequences coding for the same CDR3. V and J are TRBV30 and TRBJ1-5, with D possibly TRBD1 on 5 matching bases. The V end was cut by 1 base, the J end by 6 bases, with 10 bases between. CDR1 is GTSNPN, CDR2 SVGIG, per germline (reference sequence). CDR3 length: 13 residues. CDR3 sequence reads: CAWSGGGGQPQHF. CDR3 coding DNA: TGTGCCTGGAGTGGGGGGGGTGGTCAGCCCCAGCATTTT.

The chain links TRBV28 to TRBJ1-3; no definite D call. V gave up 8 bases and J gave up 0 bases, with 5 bases separating them. The CDR3 covers 12 residues. The V gene's germline CDR1 is MDHEN and CDR2 SYDVKM. The CDR3 is CASLSSGNTIYF. CDR3 nucleotides: TGTGCCAGCTTATCCTCTGGAAACACCATATATTTT.

On this clone itself: The germline gene is not matched at one end of the junction; a read error may be the cause. The CDR3 is CASSPGQGGSDTQYF. In DNA, the CDR3 is TGTGCTAGCAGCCCGGGACAGGGAGGTTCAGATACGCAGTATTTT. This sequence joins TRBV7-7 and TRBJ2-3, with 9 bases aligning to TRBD1. The germline V gene has CDR1 SSHAT and CDR2 FNYEAQ (reference sequence). This CDR3 has 15 residues.

The chain recombines TRBV6-1 with TRBJ2-7, with D perhaps TRBD2 (6 bases). There are 15 residues in the CDR3. Germline assignment: CDR1 MNHNS and CDR2 SASEGT. Trimming removed 4 bases from V and 4 bases from J, with 17 bases in between. CDR3 in amino acids: CASSGALRGRYEQYF. CDR3 coding DNA: TGTGCCAGCAGTGGCGCCCTGCGGGGACGATACGAGCAGTACTTC.

The gene calls are TRBV28 and TRBJ2-3; no clear D. The CDR3 is 16 amino acids. The germline V gene encodes CDR1 MDHEN and CDR2 SYDVKM. With 2 bases removed from V and 0 bases from J, the gap between germline ends came to 12 bases. CDR3 coding DNA: TGTGCCAGCAGTTTAGGGCAGAGCCATAGCACAGATACGCAGTATTTT. Its protein product is CASSLGQSHSTDTQYF.

This clone was counted only a few times. This rearrangement joins TRBV19 to TRBJ1-5; TRBD1 matches at 7 bases. Trimming cost V 4 bases and J 2 bases; bases outside gene matches: 5. This CDR3 region has 15 residues. Germline CDR1 LNHDA, CDR2 SQIVND (reference sequence). CDR3 amino acids: CASSKGARGNQPQHF. The CDR3 nucleotides are TGTGCCAGTAGTAAGGGGGCGCGTGGCAATCAGCCCCAGCATTTT.

In this sample, this clone turned up a few times. V gene TRBV6-6 combines with J gene TRBJ1-1; 8 positions match TRBD1. Germline CDR1 is MNHNY and CDR2 is SVGAGI (reference sequence). Trimming cost V 7 bases and J 0 bases; bases outside gene matches: 10. The CDR3 is 16 amino acids. The CDR3 region is CASTVFRDRMNTEAFF. CDR3 coding DNA: TGTGCCAGCACCGTATTCCGGGACAGGATGAACACTGAAGCTTTCTTT.

J is TRBJ2-5 and V is TRBV9; D perhaps matches TRBD2 (6 bases). The germline CDR1 and CDR2 sequences are SGDLS and YYNGEE. There are 14 residues in the CDR3. With 0 bases removed from V and 5 bases from J, the gap between germline ends came to 11 bases. DNA of the CDR3: TGTGCCAGCAGCGTAGATACGGGACTGGAGACCCAGTACTTC. As protein: CASSVDTGLETQYF.

This clone was observed a handful of times. This chain connects TRBV6-5 to TRBJ2-7; 7 nucleotides align to TRBD2. The CDR3 contains 15 residues. Per the germline V gene, CDR1 is MNHEY and CDR2 is SVGAGI. Trimming cost V 5 bases and J 1 base; bases outside gene matches: 8. The CDR3: CASSPSGVGSYEQYF. The CDR3 DNA reads as TGTGCCAGCAGTCCCAGCGGGGTCGGATCCTACGAGCAGTACTTC.

The chain combines TRBV5-1 with TRBJ2-7, with 13 bases aligning to TRBD2. V trimming: 4 bases; J trimming: 3 bases; junction bases outside the gene matches: 4. CDR1 and CDR2 (germline): SGHRS, YFSETQ. There are 15 residues in the CDR3. CDR3 region: CASSVGTSGNYEQYF. CDR3 bases: TGCGCCAGCAGCGTGGGGACTAGCGGGAACTACGAGCAGTACTTC.

V gene TRBV12-5 combines with J gene TRBJ2-1; D is perhaps TRBD2 (5 bases). Germline V gives CDR1 LGHNT, CDR2 FRNRAP. V was clipped by 7 bases and J by 7 bases, with 20 bases between them. The length of the CDR3 is 15 residues. The CDR3 bases are TGTGCTAGTGCCCGGCCCCTGGAAGTAGCGAATGAGCAGTTCTTC. It translates to CASARPLEVANEQFF.

This chain uses TRBV5-1 with TRBJ1-5; 9 bases fit TRBD1. V trimming: 4 bases; J trimming: 4 bases; junction bases outside the gene matches: 3. The CDR3 covers 14 residues. In germline, CDR1 is SGHRS, CDR2 YFSETQ. Here the CDR3 reads CASSPDRGNQPQHF. CDR3 DNA sequence: TGCGCCAGCAGCCCTGACAGGGGGAATCAGCCCCAGCATTTT.

The chain links TRBV28 to TRBJ2-1; TRBD2 matches 11 bases. CDR1 is MDHEN and CDR2 is SYDVKM in the germline V gene. V lost 7 bases and J lost 0; bases outside the gene matches: 5. The CDR3 runs to 16 residues. The CDR3 loop reads CASTLTSGASYNEQFF. The CDR3 DNA is TGTGCCAGCACCCTGACTAGCGGGGCCTCCTACAATGAGCAGTTCTTC.

V usage is TRBV11-2 and J usage is TRBJ1-5; 7 nucleotides align to TRBD1. The CDR3 is 15 residues long. Germline CDR1 reads SGHAT; CDR2 reads FQNNGV. V was clipped by 4 bases and J by 0 bases; unmatched bases: 3. This CDR3 is CASSSGQNSNQPQHF. The CDR3 DNA reads as TGTGCCAGCAGCTCGGGACAGAATAGCAATCAGCCCCAGCATTTT.

CDR3 sequence: CALDGGSYEQYF. Written as DNA, the CDR3 is TGTGCCTTAGACGGGGGCTCCTACGAGCAGTACTTC. The chain carries TRBV2 and TRBJ2-7; D possibly corresponds to TRBD2 (6 bases). CDR1 SNHLY and CDR2 FYNNEI come from the germline V gene. The CDR3 spans 12 residues. The germline V and J ends were trimmed by 11 bases and 0 bases, with 11 bases remaining between them.

This clone was counted only a few times. The genes are TRBV18 and TRBJ1-2, with 9 bases aligning to TRBD1. The CDR3 has 16 residues. The V gene end was trimmed by 2 bases and the J gene end by 1 base; junction bases not matched to a gene: 5. Germline lookup yields CDR1 KGHSH and CDR2 LQKENI. As DNA, the CDR3 is TGTGCCAGCTCACCAGGGACAGGGTCGATTAACTATGGCTACACCTTC. Its translation is CASSPGTGSINYGYTF.

The chain has TRBV19 and TRBJ1-3; D is uncertain. Germline V CDR1 and CDR2: LNHDA, SQIVND (reference sequence). The CDR3 is 14 amino acids. Trimming stripped 6 bases from V and 0 bases from J, with 9 bases between. The DNA for the CDR3 is TGTGCCAGTAGACCGGGAAGCTCTGGAAACACCATATATTTT. It is translated as CASRPGSSGNTIYF.

A single count supports this clone. This rearrangement joins TRBV7-8 to TRBJ1-5, with TRBD1 as a possible D gene (5 bases). The germline V gene has CDR1 SGHVS and CDR2 FQNEAQ. The CDR3 is 14 amino acids. Trimming cost V 4 bases and J 6 bases, with 13 bases left between them. CDR3 amino acids: CASSYGGRGQPQHF. The CDR3 nucleotides read TGTGCCAGCAGCTATGGGGGGAGAGGTCAGCCCCAGCATTTT.

The CDR3 DNA is TGTGCCTCCCAGGGCGCTTTGAACACTGAAGCTTTCTTT. Amino acids: CASQGALNTEAFF. The chain couples TRBV10-3 to TRBJ1-1, with D perhaps matching TRBD1 (5 bases). V lost 11 bases and J lost 0, with 13 bases in between. CDR1 and CDR2 from the germline V gene are ENHRY and SYGVKD. This CDR3 spans 13 amino acids.

The chain combines TRBV10-3 with TRBJ2-5; TRBD1 might be the D (6 bases). V was clipped by 3 bases and J by 0 bases, with 11 bases between them. Looked up from germline, CDR1 is ENHRY and CDR2 is SYGVKD. The CDR3 is made up of 15 amino acids. The CDR3 loop is CAISDYRDNQETQYF. In nucleotides, the CDR3 is TGTGCCATCAGTGACTACCGGGACAACCAAGAGACCCAGTACTTC.

This chain connects TRBV2 to TRBJ1-1; D is perhaps TRBD1 (5 bases). The CDR3 has 13 amino acids. The V and J ends lost 5 bases and 4 bases respectively, with 11 bases between them. Germline CDR1 reads SNHLY; CDR2 reads FYNNEI. CDR3 protein: CASSSQEVTEAFF. CDR3 DNA: TGTGCCAGCAGTTCACAGGAAGTCACTGAAGCTTTCTTT. Filled out from reference TRBV2 and TRBJ1-1, the complete variable domain reads EPEVTQTPSHQVTQMGQEVILRCVPISNHLYFYWYRQILGQKVEFLVSFYNNEISEKSEIFDDQFSVERPDGSNFTLKIRSTKLEDSAMYFCASSSQEVTEAFFGQGTRLTVV.

V gene TRBV6-4 combines with J gene TRBJ2-1; D possibly corresponds to TRBD2 (6 bases). V dropped 0 bases and J dropped 5 bases, with 8 bases sitting between them. This CDR3 spans 14 amino acids. Germline V gives CDR1 MRHNA, CDR2 SNTAGT. The CDR3 protein is CASSDSWRDNEQFF. CDR3 bases: TGTGCCAGCAGTGACTCCTGGAGGGACAATGAGCAGTTCTTC.

J is TRBJ2-1 and V is TRBV6-1, with 7 bases fitting TRBD2. The junction had 11 bases not matched to a gene; V was cut back by 1 base and J by 5 bases. The CDR3 totals 17 residues. CDR1 and CDR2 (germline): MNHNS, SASEGT. CDR3 DNA: TGTGCCAGCAGTGAAGAAGTCCTGGGCCTAGCGGACAATGAGCAGTTCTTC. Protein: CASSEEVLGLADNEQFF.

The table lists this clone with a few counts. The chain joins TRBV2 to TRBJ1-2; no clear D gene. The V end lost 5 bases, the J end lost 0 bases, and 16 bases lay between the germline ends. Per germline, CDR1 SNHLY and CDR2 FYNNEI. CDR3 length equals 16 residues. The CDR3 region has the DNA TGTGCCAGCAGTCGGGGAGCCGAGGGAGCTAACTATGGCTACACCTTC. Translation: CASSRGAEGANYGYTF.

The rearrangement joins TRBV7-6 to TRBJ2-5; TRBD2 might be the D (7 bases). From germline, CDR1 is SGHVS and CDR2 FNYEAQ. There are 15 residues in the CDR3. Trimming stripped 3 bases from V and 4 bases from J, with 15 bases between. CDR3 residues: CASSFRGAEGETQYF. CDR3 nucleotide sequence: TGTGCCAGCAGCTTCCGGGGGGCCGAGGGAGAGACCCAGTACTTC. The variable domain in full, completed from reference TRBV7-6 and TRBJ2-5, reads GAGVSQSPRYKVTKRGQDVALRCDPISGHVSLYWYRQALGQGPEFLTYFNYEAQQDKSGLPNDRFSAERPEGSISTLTIQRTEQRDSAMYRCASSFRGAEGETQYFGPGTRLLVL.

The chain combines TRBV11-2 with TRBJ1-1; TRBD1 matches 8 bases. V was pared by 11 bases and J by 7 bases, with 12 bases of the junction left unmatched. The CDR3 length is 13 residues. The germline CDR1 and CDR2 sequences are SGHAT and FQNNGV. This CDR3 is CASPRDRLDEAFF. CDR3 in DNA: TGTGCCTCACCCCGGGACAGGCTAGATGAAGCTTTCTTT. The variable domain in full, with the rest retrieved from reference TRBV11-2 and TRBJ1-1, is EAGVAQSPRYKIIEKRQSVAFWCNPISGHATLYWYQQILGQGPKLLIQFQNNGVVDDSQLPKDRFSAERLKGVDSTLKIQPAKLEDSAVYLCASPRDRLDEAFFGQGTRLTVV.